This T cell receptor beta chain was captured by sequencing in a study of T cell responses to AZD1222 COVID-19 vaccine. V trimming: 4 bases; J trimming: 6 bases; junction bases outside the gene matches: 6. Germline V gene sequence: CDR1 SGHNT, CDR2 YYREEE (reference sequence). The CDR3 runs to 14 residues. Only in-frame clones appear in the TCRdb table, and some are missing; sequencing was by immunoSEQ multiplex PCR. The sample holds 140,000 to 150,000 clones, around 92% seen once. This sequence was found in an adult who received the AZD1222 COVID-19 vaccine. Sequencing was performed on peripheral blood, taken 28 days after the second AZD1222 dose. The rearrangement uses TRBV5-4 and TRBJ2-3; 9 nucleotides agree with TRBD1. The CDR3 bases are TGTGCCAGCAGCCAAGGACAGGGGAGGGATACGCAGTATTTT. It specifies CASSQGQGRDTQYF. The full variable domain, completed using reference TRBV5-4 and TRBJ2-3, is ETGVTQSPTHLIKTRGQQVTLRCSSQSGHNTVSWYQQALGQGPQFIFQYYREEENGRGNFPPRFSGLQFPNYSSELNVNALELDDSALYLCASSQGQGRDTQYFGPGTRLTVL.